Included here is one TCR beta chain sequence, with context. From RNA transcripts, TCR beta CDR3 regions were amplified. HTBI primers were the set used in a first-round RT-PCR of the TCR CDR3. TCRdb reprocessed the multiplex PCR reads with MiXCR, giving one entry per CDR3 protein. The data show about 160,000 distinct CDR3 sequences, approximately 9% seen once. 10 ml fresh peripheral blood yielded the PBMCs. The data originate from a study of T cells in Graves' hyperthyroidism and ophthalmopathy. The TCR comes from a woman between 18 and 29 years old with Graves' hyperthyroidism that later progressed to Graves' ophthalmopathy. Sequencing used blood.

CDR3 region: CASSQVGWGTGELFF. CDR3 sequence (DNA): TGTGCCAGCAGCCAAGTAGGGTGGGGCACCGGGGAGCTGTTTTTT. The J gene is TRBJ2-2, the V gene TRBV4-2; unclear D gene. V lost 1 base to trimming and J lost 4 bases, with 10 bases between them. The CDR3 consists of 15 residues. Germline CDR1 is LGHNA and CDR2 is YNFKEQ.